This TCR beta chain comes out of a study of cytomegalovirus exposure and HLA in healthy donors. Study-wide results and caveats: Apparent HLA restriction characterized most CMV-associated TCR beta chains in a later analysis. Common viral pathogens were later found to be apparently linked to several of the most significant clusters.

Comment on this clone: Its target is not known.

In the PCR, 60 Vbeta and 13 Jbeta primers were used. The data were produced by immunoSEQ multiplex PCR, yet TCRdb's version contains in-frame clones alone and is incomplete. The sample consists of about 180,000 clones, 65% to 75% of them appearing once. Healthy bone marrow donors formed the donor group. The length of the CDR3 is 13 residues. CDR1 is ENHRY and CDR2 is SYGVKD in the germline V gene. V shed 3 bases and J shed 5 bases, with 10 bases lying between them. The specimen was PBMCs. This TCR came from a human donor in good health. The rearrangement links TRBV10-3 to TRBJ1-1; D is possibly TRBD1 (5 bases). In DNA, the CDR3 is TGTGCCATCAGTGACGGAGGGGTTACTGAAGCTTTCTTT. Its protein is CAISDGGVTEAFF.